The sequence of this T cell receptor (beta chain) was determined in a study of CD8 T cells in ankylosing spondylitis. Quantitative 5'-RACE with molecular barcodes generated TCR beta libraries. TCRdb re-derived calls from the 5' RACE reads in MiXCR, one entry per CDR3 protein. The sample consists of roughly 150,000 distinct CDR3 sequences, just over 9.5% of them appearing once. Germline V CDR1 and CDR2: SGHKS, YYEKEE (reference sequence). Deletions cut 0 bases from V and 8 bases from J, with 11 bases between. The CDR3 covers 14 residues. Many counts were recorded for this clonotype. Its target is unknown. General study findings and limits: Earlier reports found some motif variants in synovial fluid and blood in reactive arthritis. What appeared characteristic of ankylosing spondylitis blood was a TCR beta motif of 7 or 8 highly homologous variants.

Specimen: blood, either unsorted or a sorted T cell fraction (not recorded which). The genes are TRBV5-5 and TRBJ1-4; no reliable D call. The TCR originated in a female donor with ankylosing spondylitis or in good health (not recorded which). The CDR3 DNA reads as TGTGCCAGCAGCTTGGGAGGGAGAGTAGAAAAACTGTTTTTT. Protein product: CASSLGGRVEKLFF.